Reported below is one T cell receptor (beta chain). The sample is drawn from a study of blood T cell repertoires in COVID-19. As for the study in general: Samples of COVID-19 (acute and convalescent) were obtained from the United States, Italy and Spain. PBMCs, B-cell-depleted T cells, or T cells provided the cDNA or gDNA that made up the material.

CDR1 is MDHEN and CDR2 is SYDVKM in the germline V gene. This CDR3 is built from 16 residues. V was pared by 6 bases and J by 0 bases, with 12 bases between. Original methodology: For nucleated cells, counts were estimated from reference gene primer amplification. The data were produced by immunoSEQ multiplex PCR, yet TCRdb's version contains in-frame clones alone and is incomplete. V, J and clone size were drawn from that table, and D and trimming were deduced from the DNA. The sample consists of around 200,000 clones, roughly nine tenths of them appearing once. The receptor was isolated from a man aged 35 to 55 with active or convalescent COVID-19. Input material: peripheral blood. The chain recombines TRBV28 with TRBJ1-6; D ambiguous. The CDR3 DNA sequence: TGTGCCAGCAGGCCCTCTCTGAGCTCCTATAATTCACCCCTCCACTTT. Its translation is CASRPSLSSYNSPLHF.